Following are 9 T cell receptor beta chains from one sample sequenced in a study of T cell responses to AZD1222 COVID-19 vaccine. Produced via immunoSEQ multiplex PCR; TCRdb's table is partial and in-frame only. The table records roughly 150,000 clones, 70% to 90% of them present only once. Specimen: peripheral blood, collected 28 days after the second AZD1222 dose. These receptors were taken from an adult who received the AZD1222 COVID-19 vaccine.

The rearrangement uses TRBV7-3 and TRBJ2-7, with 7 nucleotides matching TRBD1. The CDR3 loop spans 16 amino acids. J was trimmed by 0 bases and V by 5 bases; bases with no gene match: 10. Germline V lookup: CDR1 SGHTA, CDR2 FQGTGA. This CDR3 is CASSQTGTADSYEQYF. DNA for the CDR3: TGTGCCAGCAGCCAAACCGGGACAGCGGACTCCTACGAGCAGTACTTC. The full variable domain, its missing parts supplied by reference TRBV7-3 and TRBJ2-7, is GAGVSQTPSNKVTEKGKYVELRCDPISGHTALYWYRQSLGQGPEFLIYFQGTGAADDSGLPNDRFFAVRPEGSVSTLKIQRTERGDSAVYLCASSQTGTADSYEQYFGPGTRLTVT.

The CDR3 reads CASSRARVSGANVLTF. The CDR3 region has the DNA TGTGCCAGCAGTAGGGCCAGGGTCTCTGGGGCCAACGTCCTGACTTTC. V is TRBV14 and J is TRBJ2-6; D is perhaps TRBD1 (5 bases). The V end was cut by 6 bases, the J end by 0 bases, with 12 bases between. The CDR3 length is 16 residues. Germline-derived CDR1 and CDR2 are SGHDN and FVKESK. The whole variable domain, remainder taken from reference TRBV14 and TRBJ2-6, is EAGVTQFPSHSVIEKGQTVTLRCDPISGHDNLYWYRRVMGKEIKFLLHFVKESKQDESGMPNNRFLAERTGGTYSTLKVQPAELEDSGVYFCASSRARVSGANVLTFGAGSRLTVL.

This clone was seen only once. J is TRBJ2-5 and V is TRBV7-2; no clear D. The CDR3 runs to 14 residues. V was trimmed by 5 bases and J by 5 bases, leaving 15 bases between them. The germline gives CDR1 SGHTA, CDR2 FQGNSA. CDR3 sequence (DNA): TGTGCCAGCAGCGGTAGACTGCCTTGGGAGACCCAGTACTTC. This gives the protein CASSGRLPWETQYF.

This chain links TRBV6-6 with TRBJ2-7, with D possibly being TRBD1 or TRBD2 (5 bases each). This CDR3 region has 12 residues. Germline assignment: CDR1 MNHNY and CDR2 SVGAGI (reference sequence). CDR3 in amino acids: CATGRNGDEQYF. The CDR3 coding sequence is TGTGCGACGGGACGAAATGGGGATGAGCAGTACTTC.

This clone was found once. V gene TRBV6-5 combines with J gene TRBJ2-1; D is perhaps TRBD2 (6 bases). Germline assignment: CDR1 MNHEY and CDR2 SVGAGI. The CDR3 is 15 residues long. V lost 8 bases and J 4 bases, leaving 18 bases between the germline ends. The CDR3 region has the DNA TGTGCCAGCGGTAAGGGCGGGGCTGTATACAATGAGCAGTTCTTC. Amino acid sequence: CASGKGGAVYNEQFF.

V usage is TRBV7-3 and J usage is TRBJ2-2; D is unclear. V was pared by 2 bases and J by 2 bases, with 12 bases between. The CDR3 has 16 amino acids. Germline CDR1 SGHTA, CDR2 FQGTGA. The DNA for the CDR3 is TGTGCCAGCAGCTTACAGACAATGGGCAACACCGGGGAGCTGTTTTTT. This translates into CASSLQTMGNTGELFF.

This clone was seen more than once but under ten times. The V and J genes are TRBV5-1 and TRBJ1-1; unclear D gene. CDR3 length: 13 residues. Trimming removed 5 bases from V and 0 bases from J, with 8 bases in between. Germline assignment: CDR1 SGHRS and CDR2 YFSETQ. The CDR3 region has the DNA TGCGCCAGCAGTGAGGGAATGAACACTGAAGCTTTCTTT. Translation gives CASSEGMNTEAFF.

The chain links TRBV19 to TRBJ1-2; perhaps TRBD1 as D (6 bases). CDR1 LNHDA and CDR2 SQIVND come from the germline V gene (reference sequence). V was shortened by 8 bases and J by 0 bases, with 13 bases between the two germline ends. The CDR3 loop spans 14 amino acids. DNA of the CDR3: TGTGCCAGTTCCGGACAGTCCACTAACTATGGCTACACCTTC. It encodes CASSGQSTNYGYTF.

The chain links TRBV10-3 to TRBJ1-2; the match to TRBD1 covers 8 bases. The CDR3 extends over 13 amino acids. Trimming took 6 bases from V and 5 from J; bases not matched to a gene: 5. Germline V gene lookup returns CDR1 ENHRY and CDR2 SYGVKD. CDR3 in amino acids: CAIRTGDFYGYTF. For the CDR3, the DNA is TGTGCCATCAGGACAGGGGATTTTTATGGCTACACCTTC.